This T cell receptor beta chain was found in a study of T cell changes during pregnancy in multiple sclerosis. Germline V lookup: CDR1 PRHDT, CDR2 FYEKMQ (reference sequence). The CDR3 has 19 residues. V shed 3 bases and J 1 base; nucleotides not matched to a gene: 13. The assay was immunoSEQ multiplex PCR, and TCRdb's table has in-frame clones only and misses some. The repertoire consists of about 110,000 clones, with under 95% occurring once and the leading ten covering approximately 1.6%. The source is a female donor with multiple sclerosis, enrolled in a pregnancy study. The rearrangement links TRBV13 to TRBJ2-2, with 8 bases identical to TRBD2. The input for sequencing was peripheral blood, taken after pregnancy. CDR3 nucleotides: TGTGCCAGCAGCTTTTATTCGGTTCTGGGACTAGTGAACACCGGGGAGCTGTTTTTT. Translated, it gives CASSFYSVLGLVNTGELFF. The complete variable domain, with remaining parts taken from reference TRBV13 and TRBJ2-2, reads AAGVIQSPRHLIKEKRETATLKCYPIPRHDTVYWYQQGPGQDPQFLISFYEKMQSDKGSIPDRFSAQQFSDYHSELNMSSLELGDSALYFCASSFYSVLGLVNTGELFFGEGSRLTVL.